These 32 T cell receptor beta chains originate from one sample sequenced in a study of shared clonotypes between healthy human individuals. The repertoire was sequenced with immunoSEQ multiplex PCR; TCRdb's copy has only in-frame clones and lacks some. The sample lists more than 2 million clones; about 95% were seen once. Terminally differentiated effector memory CD45RA+ cells were left out of the naive CD8 fraction, which was CD45RO-negative and positively selected for CCR7. Specimen: naive CD8+ T cells sorted from blood. The source is a man younger than 35 in good health.

J is TRBJ1-2 and V is TRBV11-2, with 8 bases aligning to TRBD1. CDR1 is SGHAT, CDR2 FQNNGV, per germline. The CDR3 has 15 residues. The junction had 7 bases not matched to a gene; V was cut back by 1 base and J by 6 bases. In DNA form, the CDR3 reads TGTGCCAGCAGCTTAGCCCTGGACAGGGAAGATGGCTACACCTTC. It encodes CASSLALDREDGYTF.

The chain joins TRBV29-1 to TRBJ1-2; TRBD1 is a possible D gene (6 bases). The CDR3 has 14 amino acids. V dropped 3 bases and J dropped 2 bases, with 13 bases sitting between them. Germline CDR1 reads SQVTM; CDR2 reads ANQGSEA. The CDR3 nucleotides read TGCAGCGTTGATAGTTACAGGGAGAACTATGGCTACACCTTC. The encoded protein is CSVDSYRENYGYTF.

This rearrangement joins TRBV7-9 to TRBJ1-2; 7 bases fit TRBD1. The J segment lost 1 base and the V segment lost 4 bases, leaving 12 bases of the junction unmatched. The CDR3 length is 17 residues. Germline CDR1 is SEHNR and CDR2 is FQNEAQ (reference sequence). This CDR3 is CASSSGQLSLNNYGYTF. Here the CDR3 DNA reads TGTGCCAGCAGCTCGGGACAGCTGTCGCTCAATAACTATGGCTACACCTTC.

The chain has TRBV4-3 and TRBJ2-2, with D uncertain. Per the germline V gene, CDR1 is LGHNA and CDR2 is YSLEER. CDR3 length: 14 amino acids. The V gene lost 0 bases and the J gene lost 6 bases, with 8 bases spanning the gap. Here the CDR3 reads CASSQDRVAGELFF. As DNA, the CDR3 is TGCGCCAGCAGCCAAGATAGGGTAGCCGGGGAGCTGTTTTTT.

Details on this clone: The identical CDR3 is also encoded by other nucleotide sequences in the sample. The chain is built from TRBV9 and TRBJ2-2; D is unclear. From germline, CDR1 is SGDLS and CDR2 YYNGEE. CDR3 size: 12 residues. The V end was cut by 4 bases, the J end by 2 bases, with 3 bases between. Here the CDR3 DNA reads TGTGCCAGCAGCCCTAACACCGGGGAGCTGTTTTTT. As protein: CASSPNTGELFF.

This clone was seen only once. Other DNA sequences in the same sample also yield this CDR3. The V and J genes are TRBV9 and TRBJ2-7; D unresolved. Germline assignment: CDR1 SGDLS and CDR2 YYNGEE. V was shortened by 0 bases and J by 0 bases, with 10 bases between the two germline ends. The CDR3 runs to 15 residues. This CDR3 reads CASSVGAGLSYEQYF. The CDR3 DNA sequence: TGTGCCAGCAGCGTAGGGGCAGGTCTCTCCTACGAGCAGTACTTC.

This CDR3 reads CASSPVLGGGNTIYF. DNA for the CDR3: TGCGCCAGCAGCCCGGTTTTGGGCGGAGGAAACACCATATATTTT. V gene TRBV4-1 combines with J gene TRBJ1-3; D not resolved. The length of the CDR3 is 15 residues. Germline values: CDR1 MGHRA, CDR2 YSYEKL. Trimming took off 4 bases at V and 4 bases at J, with 14 bases between the two ends.

This chain joins TRBV28 and TRBJ1-5, with a weak D call TRBD1 (5 bases). The CDR3 is 15 amino acids. Trimming pared 2 bases from V and 4 bases from J, leaving 12 bases between. CDR1 is MDHEN and CDR2 is SYDVKM in the germline V gene. CDR3 amino acids: CASSLVGDQNQPQHF. The DNA for the CDR3 is TGTGCCAGCAGTTTAGTGGGGGACCAAAATCAGCCCCAGCATTTT.

Here the CDR3 DNA reads TGTGCCAGCGCAGGGGCAGACTTAACCTACGAGCAGTACTTC. Its translation is CASAGADLTYEQYF. V is TRBV2 and J is TRBJ2-7, with a tentative D call TRBD1 (6 bases). The CDR3 is 14 amino acids. Germline V gives CDR1 SNHLY, CDR2 FYNNEI. The V end lost 8 bases, the J end lost 2 bases, and 16 bases lay between the germline ends.

The rearrangement links TRBV28 to TRBJ2-7; D perhaps matches TRBD1 (6 bases). Between the trimmed V and J ends, which lost 1 base and 0 bases, there was a span of 16 bases. The CDR3 loop spans 17 amino acids. CDR1 and CDR2 (germline): MDHEN, SYDVKM. CDR3 amino acids: CASSLSPLGASSYEQYF. The CDR3 nucleotides read TGTGCCAGCAGTTTATCTCCCCTGGGGGCAAGCTCCTACGAGCAGTACTTC. Variable domain in full (rest from reference TRBV28 and TRBJ2-7): DVKVTQSSRYLVKRTGEKVFLECVQDMDHENMFWYRQDPGLGLRLIYFSYDVKMKEKGDIPEGYSVSREKKERFSLILESASTNQTSMYLCASSLSPLGASSYEQYFGPGTRLTVT.

The CDR3 here is CSVLPGQLNNEQFF. For the CDR3, the DNA is TGCAGCGTCCTACCGGGACAGCTAAACAATGAGCAGTTCTTC. The chain carries TRBV29-1 and TRBJ2-1; 7 bases align to TRBD1. This CDR3 is built from 14 residues. With V trimmed by 6 bases and J by 5 bases, 10 bases remained unmatched. Germline V gene lookup returns CDR1 SQVTM and CDR2 ANQGSEA.

The CDR3 is CASSLESGTEAFF. The CDR3 nucleotides are TGTGCCAGCAGCTTAGAGAGTGGCACTGAAGCTTTCTTT. The chain combines TRBV11-3 with TRBJ1-1; D not certain. The CDR3 covers 13 residues. CDR1 and CDR2 from the germline V gene are SGHNT and YENEEA. Deletions cut 0 bases from V and 4 bases from J, with 6 bases between. The whole variable domain, remainder taken from reference TRBV11-3 and TRBJ1-1, is EAGVVQSPRYKIIEKKQPVAFWCNPISGHNTLYWYLQNLGQGPELLIRYENEEAVDDSQLPKDRFSAERLKGVDSTLKIQPAELGDSAVYLCASSLESGTEAFFGQGTRLTVV.

This sequence joins TRBV27 and TRBJ1-2; no clear D. In germline, CDR1 is MNHEY, CDR2 SMNVEV (reference sequence). This CDR3 has 13 residues. The V and J ends lost 2 bases and 3 bases respectively, with 7 bases between them. This CDR3 reads CASSLVPHYGYTF. The CDR3 DNA sequence: TGTGCCAGCAGTTTAGTGCCTCACTATGGCTACACCTTC.

The chain joins TRBV9 to TRBJ2-1; 9 nucleotides match TRBD2. CDR3 length equals 14 residues. Losses at the gene ends were 2 bases for V and 12 bases for J; bases not matched to a gene: 9. Germline CDR1 and CDR2: SGDLS and YYNGEE. CDR3: CASSVMSSGVGQFF. DNA of the CDR3: TGTGCCAGCAGCGTTATGTCTAGCGGGGTCGGGCAGTTCTTC.

This chain links TRBV7-2 with TRBJ2-2; the D is unclear. In germline, CDR1 is SGHTA, CDR2 FQGNSA. The CDR3 totals 14 residues. Trimming pared 1 base from V and 5 bases from J, leaving 8 bases between. The CDR3 bases are TGTGCCAGCAGCTTAGGATTGGGGACCGGGGAGCTGTTTTTT. Encoded protein: CASSLGLGTGELFF.

The chain joins TRBV27 to TRBJ1-1; no clear D. The CDR3 extends over 13 amino acids. Deletions cut 3 bases from V and 6 bases from J, with 11 bases between. Germline V CDR1 and CDR2: MNHEY, SMNVEV (reference sequence). The CDR3 DNA reads as TGTGCCAGCAGTTTCCAGCCCATCGCTGAAGCTTTCTTT. Encoded protein: CASSFQPIAEAFF.

The CDR3 region has the DNA TGCGCCAGCAGCCAAGAGCCCCGGAACTACGAGCAGTACTTC. This codes for CASSQEPRNYEQYF. V usage is TRBV4-1 and J usage is TRBJ2-7; D not certain. The CDR3 spans 14 residues. V lost 0 bases, J lost 3 bases, and 9 bases lay in between. Germline CDR1 MGHRA, CDR2 YSYEKL.

This chain joins TRBV9 and TRBJ2-2, with TRBD2 matching 14 bases. With 2 bases clipped from V and 3 bases from J, the junction kept 6 bases outside the gene matches. This CDR3 contains 18 residues. CDR1 SGDLS and CDR2 YYNGEE come from the germline V gene. This chain's CDR3 is CASSVGTSGSSDTGELFF. For the CDR3, the DNA is TGTGCCAGCAGCGTCGGGACTAGCGGGAGCTCGGACACCGGGGAGCTGTTTTTT.

This chain uses TRBV19 with TRBJ2-4; D is unresolved. Looked up from germline, CDR1 is LNHDA and CDR2 is SQIVND (reference sequence). Trimming took 6 bases from V and 3 from J, leaving 15 bases between them. There are 15 residues in the CDR3. CDR3 sequence (DNA): TGTGCCAGTAGCGCGTTTAGTGGATACAAAAACATTCAGTACTTC. Translating it yields CASSAFSGYKNIQYF.

This clone is a singleton in its sample. The chain is built from TRBV6-1 and TRBJ2-7; D perhaps matches TRBD2 (5 bases). Per germline, CDR1 MNHNS and CDR2 SASEGT. There are 17 residues in the CDR3. V lost 4 bases and J 2 bases, leaving 21 bases between the germline ends. CDR3 loop: CASSARGYSAYTYEQYF. CDR3 coding DNA: TGTGCCAGCAGTGCCCGAGGGTACAGCGCTTATACCTACGAGCAGTACTTC.

A word on this clone: A much larger clone differs from this one at a single base, so this may be a read error. The sample contains more than one DNA sequence encoding this CDR3. The V gene is TRBV11-3, the J gene TRBJ2-7; D uncertain. The germline CDR1 and CDR2 sequences are SGHNT and YENEEA. This CDR3 comprises 13 residues. Trimming took 3 bases from V and 0 from J, leaving 6 bases between them. The CDR3, as DNA: TGTGCCAGCAGCTTGGCCAGCTCCTACGAGCAGTACTTC. Protein: CASSLASSYEQYF. Full variable domain (remainder filled in from reference TRBV11-3 and TRBJ2-7): EAGVVQSPRYKIIEKKQPVAFWCNPISGHNTLYWYLQNLGQGPELLIRYENEEAVDDSQLPKDRFSAERLKGVDSTLKIQPAELGDSAVYLCASSLASSYEQYFGPGTRLTVT.

The chain links TRBV30 to TRBJ2-5, with TRBD2 identical over 10 bases. The end of the DNA is better explained by TRBJ2-7, so the J call may be wrong. Germline-derived CDR1 and CDR2 are GTSNPN and SVGIG (reference sequence). This CDR3 has 17 amino acids. In DNA form, the CDR3 reads TGTGCCTGGAGTTTTCCAGCGGGAGGGCCCAGCTCCTACGAGCAGTACTTC. Protein sequence: CAWSFPAGGPSSYEQYF.

The chain recombines TRBV2 with TRBJ2-5, with 9 bases identical to TRBD2. The V gene end was trimmed by 11 bases and the J gene end by 4 bases; junction bases not matched to a gene: 11. Germline V gene sequence: CDR1 SNHLY, CDR2 FYNNEI. The length of the CDR3 is 14 residues. CDR3 sequence (DNA): TGTGCCTGGAGGGCGGGAGGGCCAGGAGAGACCCAGTACTTC. This gives the protein CAWRAGGPGETQYF.

The chain employs TRBV7-9 and TRBJ2-5; 7 nucleotides line up with TRBD1. V dropped 6 bases and J dropped 1; count of bases not matched to a gene: 5. CDR1 and CDR2 (germline): SEHNR, FQNEAQ (reference sequence). CDR3 size: 14 residues. Here the CDR3 DNA reads TGTGCCAGCAGAAACGAGGGGGCCCAAGAGACCCAGTACTTC. Translation gives CASRNEGAQETQYF.

This clone was picked up one time. The same CDR3 is also encoded by other DNA sequences in this sample. This rearrangement joins TRBV28 to TRBJ2-5; TRBD1 matches at 7 bases. CDR3 size: 14 residues. The V segment lost 3 bases and the J segment 1 base; nucleotides outside the gene matches: 2. Germline assignment: CDR1 MDHEN and CDR2 SYDVKM. The CDR3 region is CASSLGTVQETQYF. The CDR3 nucleotides read TGTGCCAGCAGTTTGGGGACAGTCCAAGAGACCCAGTACTTC.

This rearrangement joins TRBV7-9 to TRBJ1-2; TRBD1 aligns across 9 bases. This CDR3 contains 15 residues. Germline assignment: CDR1 SEHNR and CDR2 FQNEAQ (reference sequence). V was clipped by 6 bases and J by 4 bases; unmatched bases: 9. CDR3 sequence: CASSMTGGRSYGYTF. The CDR3 DNA reads as TGTGCCAGCAGTATGACAGGGGGGAGAAGCTATGGCTACACCTTC.

V is TRBV7-9 and J is TRBJ2-7; TRBD1 agrees at 7 bases. Per germline, CDR1 SEHNR and CDR2 FQNEAQ (reference sequence). Trimming cost V 1 base and J 9 bases; bases outside gene matches: 6. The CDR3 totals 13 residues. CDR3 nucleotide sequence: TGTGCCAGCAGCTTAGACGCGACAGGGATGCAGTACTTC. This translates into CASSLDATGMQYF.

The chain carries TRBV2 and TRBJ1-1, with D possibly being TRBD1 (6 bases). This CDR3 has 14 amino acids. V was clipped by 1 base and J by 8 bases, with 14 bases between them. The germline V gene has CDR1 SNHLY and CDR2 FYNNEI. The CDR3 spells CASSEEGQGFEAFF. The CDR3 nucleotides are TGTGCCAGCAGTGAAGAGGGCCAGGGGTTCGAAGCTTTCTTT.

In this sample, this clone turned up a few times. The chain is built from TRBV9 and TRBJ2-3, with 7 bases aligning to TRBD2. With V trimmed by 5 bases and J by 4 bases, 10 bases remained unmatched. Germline V lookup: CDR1 SGDLS, CDR2 YYNGEE. This CDR3 has 15 residues. The CDR3 coding sequence is TGTGCCAGCAGTGCCGGGACTAAGAGGTCAGATACGCAGTATTTT. Translated: CASSAGTKRSDTQYF.

This sequence joins TRBV5-4 and TRBJ1-6; no reliable D call. This CDR3 is 15 amino acids long. Trimming pared 2 bases from V and 5 bases from J, leaving 11 bases between. Germline V lookup: CDR1 SGHNT, CDR2 YYREEE (reference sequence). CDR3 protein: CASSFGSGDNSPLHF. In nucleotides, the CDR3 is TGTGCCAGCAGCTTTGGGTCAGGAGATAATTCACCCCTCCACTTT.

Comment on this clone: Germline and junction disagree at one end, which may indicate a read error. The rearrangement uses TRBV7-7 and TRBJ1-3; possibly TRBD1 for D (5 bases). The CDR3 contains 20 residues. Germline CDR1 SSHAT, CDR2 FNYEAQ (reference sequence). In DNA, the CDR3 is TGTGCTAGCAGCTTAGATGCGGACATTTCCCATCTTTCCTCTGGAAACACCATATATTTT. This codes for CASSLDADISHLSSGNTIYF.

This chain links TRBV4-1 with TRBJ2-1; D is unresolved. CDR1 is MGHRA and CDR2 is YSYEKL in the germline V gene. Trimming stripped 4 bases from V and 0 bases from J, with 10 bases between. CDR3 length: 15 amino acids. The CDR3 protein is CASSPRSSSYNEQFF. The CDR3 DNA follows: TGCGCCAGCAGCCCGAGGTCGAGCTCCTACAATGAGCAGTTCTTC.